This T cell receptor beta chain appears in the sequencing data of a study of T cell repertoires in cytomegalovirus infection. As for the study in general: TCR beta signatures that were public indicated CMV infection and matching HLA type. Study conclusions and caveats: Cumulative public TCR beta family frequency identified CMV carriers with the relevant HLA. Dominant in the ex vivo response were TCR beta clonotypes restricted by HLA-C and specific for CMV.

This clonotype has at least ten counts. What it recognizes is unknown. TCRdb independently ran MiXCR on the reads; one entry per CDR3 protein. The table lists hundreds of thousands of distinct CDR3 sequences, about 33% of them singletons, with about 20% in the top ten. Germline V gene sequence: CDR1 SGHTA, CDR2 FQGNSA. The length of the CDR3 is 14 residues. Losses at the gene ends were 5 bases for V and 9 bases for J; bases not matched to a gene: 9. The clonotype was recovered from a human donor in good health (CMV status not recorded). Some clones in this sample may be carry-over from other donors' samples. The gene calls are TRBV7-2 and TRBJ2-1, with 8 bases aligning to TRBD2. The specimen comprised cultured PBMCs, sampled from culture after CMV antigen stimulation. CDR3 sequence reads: CASSPSGGPGEQFF. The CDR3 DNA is TGTGCCAGCAGCCCCTCGGGGGGGCCCGGTGAGCAGTTCTTC.